This note documents a single T cell receptor (beta chain) sequence. Its antigen is unidentified. Repertoires were generated with immunoSEQ multiplex PCR, while TCRdb's copy carries only in-frame clones and drops some. In the table there are some 390,000 clones, around nine tenths of which are singletons. This sample's treatment: roughly 18 received Ad26.COV2.S at low or high dose, single or two shots; five or six received placebo; per-sample allocation not given. Samples were taken on day 63 after the first vaccine or placebo injection. The CDR3 sequence is 11 residues long. Looked up from germline, CDR1 is LNHDA and CDR2 is SQIVND (reference sequence). The V and J ends lost 3 bases and 16 bases respectively, with 13 bases between them. These data originate in a study of Ad26.COV2.S vaccination and SARS-CoV-2 variants. Points from the study as a whole: Vaccinees reportedly had broad spike-specific CD8+ and CD4+ T cell responses.

The source was peripheral blood, collected in a trial of Ad26.COV2.S vaccine versus placebo. The TCR sequence derives from a person aged 18 to 65 who received the Ad26.COV2.S COVID-19 vaccine or a placebo. The chain employs TRBV19 and TRBJ2-1; weak D call: TRBD2 (6 bases). CDR3 DNA: TGTGCCAGTAGTATCGGCGGGGAGGAATTCTTC. It specifies CASSIGGEEFF.